The 20 T cell receptor beta chains below all came from one sample that was sequenced in a study of radiation and T cells in renal cell carcinoma. Assay: immunoSEQ multiplex PCR; the TCRdb copy retains only in-frame clones and omits some. The sample contains tens of thousands of clones, over 65% of which appear only once. Time point noted: blood 4 weeks post-SBRT, at nephrectomy. Treatment reported: 15 Gy SBRT to primary tumor, nephrectomy 4 weeks later. The sample was blood, taken from a patient whose treatment included radiotherapy and nephrectomy. Receptors were obtained from a man aged 60-69 years with renal cell carcinoma.

Notes on this clone: In the same sample, other DNA sequences code for this CDR3. This chain uses TRBV7-8 with TRBJ2-1, with 10 bases fitting TRBD2. This CDR3 has 17 amino acids. Losses at the gene ends were 3 bases for V and 4 bases for J; bases not matched to a gene: 9. The germline gives CDR1 SGHVS, CDR2 FQNEAQ. The CDR3 DNA reads as TGTGCCAGCAGCTTCCGTAGCAAGCGGGGGGGTTACAATGAGCAGTTCTTC. Protein product: CASSFRSKRGGYNEQFF.

V usage is TRBV5-6 and J usage is TRBJ1-2; 10 bases are a match to TRBD1. This CDR3 is built from 17 residues. Germline values: CDR1 SGHDT, CDR2 YYEEEE. V trimming: 5 bases; J trimming: 4 bases; junction bases outside the gene matches: 14. This CDR3 is CASSPGTGAVPSYGYTF. DNA of the CDR3: TGTGCCAGCAGTCCCGGGACAGGGGCGGTCCCCTCCTATGGCTACACCTTC.

The chain is built from TRBV9 and TRBJ2-2, with D tentatively TRBD2 (5 bases). Germline V gene lookup returns CDR1 SGDLS and CDR2 YYNGEE. CDR3 length: 15 amino acids. The V gene lost 4 bases and the J gene lost 3 bases, with 13 bases spanning the gap. CDR3 loop: CASSRGNSYTGELFF. The CDR3 DNA reads as TGTGCCAGCAGCCGGGGTAACTCATACACCGGGGAGCTGTTTTTT.

The chain links TRBV29-1 to TRBJ2-3, with 12 nucleotides matching TRBD2. CDR3 size: 16 residues. Looked up from germline, CDR1 is SQVTM and CDR2 is ANQGSEA. The trim removed 3 bases at V and 2 bases at J, leaving 6 bases unmatched. CDR3 DNA sequence: TGCAGCGTTGAGGAGACTAGCGGGGGAGACACAGATACGCAGTATTTT. This encodes CSVEETSGGDTDTQYF.

Note on this clone: A far more abundant clone sits one base away, making this likely a read error. The chain combines TRBV7-2 with TRBJ1-5; D is uncertain. The germline V and J ends were trimmed by 3 bases and 0 bases, with 0 bases remaining between them. The CDR3 extends over 12 amino acids. Germline CDR1 reads SGHTA; CDR2 reads FQGNSA. CDR3 region: CASSFSNQPQHF. The CDR3 coding sequence is TGTGCCAGCAGCTTTAGCAATCAGCCCCAGCATTTT.

The rearrangement joins TRBV11-2 to TRBJ2-1, with 8 bases lining up with TRBD2. The CDR3 is made up of 15 amino acids. V shed 2 bases and J 4 bases; nucleotides not matched to a gene: 4. CDR1 is SGHAT and CDR2 is FQNNGV in the germline V gene. In DNA, the CDR3 is TGTGCCAGCAGCTTAAGTACTAGCGGATACAATGAGCAGTTCTTC. Protein sequence: CASSLSTSGYNEQFF.

The CDR3 sequence is CASSIQGTLQETQYF. The CDR3 DNA follows: TGTGCCAGTAGTATTCAAGGGACACTTCAAGAGACCCAGTACTTC. V is TRBV19 and J is TRBJ2-5; D is perhaps TRBD1 (6 bases). The V end lost 3 bases, the J end lost 2 bases, and 13 bases lay between the germline ends. Germline CDR1 is LNHDA and CDR2 is SQIVND (reference sequence). The length of the CDR3 is 15 residues.

The V call is TRBV2, the J call TRBJ2-2; D not resolved. V gave up 4 bases and J gave up 1 base, with 10 bases separating them. The CDR3 contains 15 residues. Germline V gene lookup returns CDR1 SNHLY and CDR2 FYNNEI. CDR3 nucleotides: TGTGCCAGCAGTGTCGAGACGGTGAACACCGGGGAGCTGTTTTTT. This translates into CASSVETVNTGELFF.

The CDR3 nucleotides read TGTGCCAGCGGGGGAGGAGCCACCGGGGAGCTGTTTTTT. Translation gives CASGGGATGELFF. The gene calls are TRBV11-3 and TRBJ2-2; maybe TRBD2 (6 bases). This CDR3 is built from 13 residues. Germline-derived CDR1 and CDR2 are SGHNT and YENEEA. Trimming stripped 8 bases from V and 4 bases from J, with 11 bases between. Complete variable domain (other parts from reference TRBV11-3 and TRBJ2-2): EAGVVQSPRYKIIEKKQPVAFWCNPISGHNTLYWYLQNLGQGPELLIRYENEEAVDDSQLPKDRFSAERLKGVDSTLKIQPAELGDSAVYLCASGGGATGELFFGEGSRLTVL.

V usage is TRBV7-3 and J usage is TRBJ2-1; a possible D gene is TRBD1 (5 bases). CDR3 length: 15 amino acids. Germline CDR1 is SGHTA and CDR2 is FQGTGA. Trimming pared 0 bases from V and 2 bases from J, leaving 8 bases between. CDR3 sequence: CASSLTGQTYNEQFF. The DNA for the CDR3 is TGTGCCAGCAGCTTAACTGGACAAACCTACAATGAGCAGTTCTTC. Drawing the rest from reference TRBV7-3 and TRBJ2-1, the complete variable domain is GAGVSQTPSNKVTEKGKYVELRCDPISGHTALYWYRQSLGQGPEFLIYFQGTGAADDSGLPNDRFFAVRPEGSVSTLKIQRTERGDSAVYLCASSLTGQTYNEQFFGPGTRLTVL.

This chain joins TRBV27 and TRBJ1-4; D unresolved. The CDR3 spans 14 residues. Per the germline V gene, CDR1 is MNHEY and CDR2 is SMNVEV (reference sequence). V lost 2 bases and J 12 bases, leaving 16 bases between the germline ends. CDR3 loop: CASSLNPSYGELFF. The CDR3 DNA is TGTGCCAGCAGTTTAAACCCCAGCTATGGGGAACTGTTTTTT.

There are a few counts of this clone. The chain has TRBV30 and TRBJ1-6; D remains ambiguous. The germline V gene has CDR1 GTSNPN and CDR2 SVGIG (reference sequence). The CDR3 is made up of 14 amino acids. Trimming removed 4 bases from V and 6 bases from J, with 13 bases in between. The CDR3 coding sequence is TGTGCCTGGACCTGGGCCGGAGGTAATTCACCCCTCCACTTT. Encoded protein: CAWTWAGGNSPLHF.

V and J are TRBV25-1 and TRBJ1-4, with D hard to call. CDR1 is MGHDK, CDR2 SYGVNS, per germline. This CDR3 spans 15 amino acids. Trimming took 0 bases from V and 0 from J, leaving 5 bases between them. CDR3 bases: TGTGCCAGCAGTGAATATCGTGCAACTAATGAAAAACTGTTTTTT. It specifies CASSEYRATNEKLFF.

Regarding this clone: The junction departs from germline at one end; a sequencing error may be responsible. The rearrangement links TRBV10-1 to TRBJ1-1, with D maybe TRBD1 (5 bases). This CDR3 region has 13 residues. CDR1 is WNHNN and CDR2 is SYGVQD in the germline V gene (reference sequence). In DNA, the CDR3 is TGCGCCAGCAGTGAGTCACTGGGGACGGGGATTCTCTTT. Protein product: CASSESLGTGILF.

This clone was seen only once. The rearrangement uses TRBV5-1 and TRBJ1-1; no clear D. CDR1 is SGHRS, CDR2 YFSETQ, per germline. The V end was cut by 5 bases, the J end by 3 bases, with 11 bases between. This CDR3 has 13 residues. CDR3 sequence: CASSMGDYTEAFF. CDR3 sequence (DNA): TGCGCCAGCAGTATGGGAGATTACACTGAAGCTTTCTTT.

This chain uses TRBV2 with TRBJ1-6; D gene uncertain. The CDR3 length is 15 residues. CDR1 is SNHLY and CDR2 is FYNNEI in the germline V gene. Trimming stripped 4 bases from V and 6 bases from J, with 13 bases between. The CDR3 region is CASSVERSRNSPLHF. As DNA, the CDR3 is TGTGCCAGCAGTGTAGAGCGTAGTCGTAATTCACCCCTCCACTTT.

This clone was seen more than once but under ten times. The chain links TRBV6-5 to TRBJ1-1; D not certain. Trimming shortened V by 0 bases and J by 4 bases, and 3 bases separated the two germline ends. Germline V CDR1 and CDR2: MNHEY, SVGAGI. The CDR3 spans 12 residues. The CDR3 reads CASSYSATEAFF. Written as DNA, the CDR3 is TGTGCCAGCAGTTACTCGGCCACTGAAGCTTTCTTT.

CDR3 region: CASSLSSGGTDTQYF. For the CDR3, the DNA is TGCGCCAGCAGCCTCTCTAGCGGGGGAACAGATACGCAGTATTTT. The rearrangement uses TRBV5-1 and TRBJ2-3; 10 bases match TRBD2. CDR1 SGHRS and CDR2 YFSETQ come from the germline V gene. Trimming removed 4 bases from V and 3 bases from J; junction bases left unmatched: 5. This CDR3 has 15 amino acids.

The chain employs TRBV6-5 and TRBJ1-5; D is uncertain. V lost 4 bases and J 7 bases, leaving 20 bases between the germline ends. Germline V CDR1 and CDR2: MNHEY, SVGAGI. This CDR3 spans 16 amino acids. CDR3 DNA: TGTGCCAGCAGTTCACGCCGGGCCGGGCTTGGACAGCCCCAGCATTTT. This encodes CASSSRRAGLGQPQHF.

CDR3 region: CASSRDRPSWDTEAFF. The CDR3 DNA reads TGTGCCAGCTCTCGGGACAGGCCCAGCTGGGACACTGAAGCTTTCTTT. The chain links TRBV18 to TRBJ1-1; 8 bases align to TRBD1. The CDR3 length is 16 residues. Unmatched junction bases numbered 12, after V lost 6 bases and J lost 3 bases. Germline V CDR1 and CDR2: KGHSH, LQKENI.